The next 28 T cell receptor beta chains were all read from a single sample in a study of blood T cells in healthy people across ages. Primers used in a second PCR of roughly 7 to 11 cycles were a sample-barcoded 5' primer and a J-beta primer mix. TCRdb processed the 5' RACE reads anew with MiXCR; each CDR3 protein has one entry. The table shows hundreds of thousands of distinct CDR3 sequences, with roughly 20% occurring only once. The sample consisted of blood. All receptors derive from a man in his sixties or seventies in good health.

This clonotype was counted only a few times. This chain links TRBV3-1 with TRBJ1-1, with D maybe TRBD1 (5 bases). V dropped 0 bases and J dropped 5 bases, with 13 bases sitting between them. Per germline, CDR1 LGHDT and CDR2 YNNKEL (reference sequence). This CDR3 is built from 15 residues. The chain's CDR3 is CASSQEGGRVTEAFF. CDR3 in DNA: TGTGCCAGCAGCCAAGAAGGCGGCAGGGTGACTGAAGCTTTCTTT.

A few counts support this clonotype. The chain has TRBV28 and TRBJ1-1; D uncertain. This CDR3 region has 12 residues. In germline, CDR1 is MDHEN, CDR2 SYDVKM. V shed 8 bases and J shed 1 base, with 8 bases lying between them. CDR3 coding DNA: TGTGCCAGCGGCCTCGCGAACACTGAAGCTTTCTTT. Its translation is CASGLANTEAFF.

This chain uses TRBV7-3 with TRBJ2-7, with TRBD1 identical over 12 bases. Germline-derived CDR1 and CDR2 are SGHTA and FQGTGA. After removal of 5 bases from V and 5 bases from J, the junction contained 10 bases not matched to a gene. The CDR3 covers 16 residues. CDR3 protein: CASSPTGTGGFHEQYF. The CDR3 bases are TGTGCCAGCAGCCCCACAGGGACAGGGGGCTTCCACGAGCAGTACTTC.

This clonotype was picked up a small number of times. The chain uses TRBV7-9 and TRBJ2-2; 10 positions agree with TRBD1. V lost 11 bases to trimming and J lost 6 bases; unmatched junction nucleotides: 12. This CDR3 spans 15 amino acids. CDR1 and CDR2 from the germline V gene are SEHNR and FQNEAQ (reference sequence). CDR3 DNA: TGTGCCGGCCAGCTCGGGACAGGGGTCCCCGGGGAGCTGTTTTTT. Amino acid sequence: CAGQLGTGVPGELFF.

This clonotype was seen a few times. The CDR3 sequence: CSAGYRATNEKLFF. CDR3 DNA: TGCAGTGCCGGATACAGGGCAACTAATGAAAAACTGTTTTTT. The chain recombines TRBV20-1 with TRBJ1-4; possible D gene TRBD1, 6 bases. The CDR3 totals 14 residues. The ends were cut back, 6 bases at V and 0 bases at J, with 11 bases in the middle. Germline CDR1 DFQATT, CDR2 SNEGSKA (reference sequence).

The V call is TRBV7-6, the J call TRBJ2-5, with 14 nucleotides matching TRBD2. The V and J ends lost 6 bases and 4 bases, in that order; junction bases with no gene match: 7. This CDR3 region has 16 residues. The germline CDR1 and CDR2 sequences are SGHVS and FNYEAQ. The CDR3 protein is CASSRRGLAGGETQYF. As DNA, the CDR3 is TGTGCCAGCAGTCGTCGTGGACTAGCGGGAGGAGAGACCCAGTACTTC.

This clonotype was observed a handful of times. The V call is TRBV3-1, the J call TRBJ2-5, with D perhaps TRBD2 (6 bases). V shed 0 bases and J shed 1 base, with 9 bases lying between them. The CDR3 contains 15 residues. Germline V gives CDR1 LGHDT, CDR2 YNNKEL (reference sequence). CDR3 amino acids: CASSQDETSQETQYF. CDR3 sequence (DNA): TGTGCCAGCAGCCAAGATGAGACTAGCCAAGAGACCCAGTACTTC.

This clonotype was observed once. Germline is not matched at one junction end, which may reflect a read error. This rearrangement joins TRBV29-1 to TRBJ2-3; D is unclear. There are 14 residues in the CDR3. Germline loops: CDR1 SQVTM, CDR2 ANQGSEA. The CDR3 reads CNVEGRASTDTQYF. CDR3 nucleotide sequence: TGCAACGTTGAAGGCCGCGCTAGCACAGATACGCAGTATTTT.

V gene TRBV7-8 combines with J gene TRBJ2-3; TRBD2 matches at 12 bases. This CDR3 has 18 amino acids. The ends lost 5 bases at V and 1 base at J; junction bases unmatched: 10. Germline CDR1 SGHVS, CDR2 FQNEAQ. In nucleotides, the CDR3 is TGTGCCAGCAGCCCCAGGACTAGCGGGATCTTCGGCACAGATACGCAGTATTTT. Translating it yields CASSPRTSGIFGTDTQYF.

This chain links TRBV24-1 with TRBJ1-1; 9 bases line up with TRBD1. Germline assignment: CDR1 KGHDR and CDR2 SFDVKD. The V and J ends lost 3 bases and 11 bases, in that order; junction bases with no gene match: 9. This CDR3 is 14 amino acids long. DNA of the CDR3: TGTGCCACCAGTGATGGTACAGGGGGCGGTAAGGCTTTCTTT. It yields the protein CATSDGTGGGKAFF.

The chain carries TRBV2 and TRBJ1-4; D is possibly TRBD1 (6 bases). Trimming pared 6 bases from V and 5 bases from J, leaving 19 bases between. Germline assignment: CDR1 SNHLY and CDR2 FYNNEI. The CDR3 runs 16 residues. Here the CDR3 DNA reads TGTGCCAGCAGGGACGGACAGCGGGAGAAAAATGAAAAACTGTTTTTT. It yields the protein CASRDGQREKNEKLFF.

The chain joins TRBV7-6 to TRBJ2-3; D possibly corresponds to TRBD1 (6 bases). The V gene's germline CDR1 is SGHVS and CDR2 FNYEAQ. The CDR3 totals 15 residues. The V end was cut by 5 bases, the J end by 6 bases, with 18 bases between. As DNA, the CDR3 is TGTGCCAGCAGCCCTGGCTGGGGGCGACGGGATACGCAGTATTTT. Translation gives CASSPGWGRRDTQYF.

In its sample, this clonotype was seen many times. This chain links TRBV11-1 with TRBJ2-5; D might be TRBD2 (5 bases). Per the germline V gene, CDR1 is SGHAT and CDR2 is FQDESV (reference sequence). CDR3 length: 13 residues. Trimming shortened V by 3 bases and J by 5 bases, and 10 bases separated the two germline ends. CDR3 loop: CASSFAGEETQYF. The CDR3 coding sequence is TGTGCCAGCAGCTTCGCTGGGGAGGAGACCCAGTACTTC.

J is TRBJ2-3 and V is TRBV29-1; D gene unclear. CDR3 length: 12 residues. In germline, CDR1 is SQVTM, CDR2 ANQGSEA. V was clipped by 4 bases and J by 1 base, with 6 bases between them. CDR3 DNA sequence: TGCAGCGTTGCCAGCGGCACAGATACGCAGTATTTT. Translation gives CSVASGTDTQYF.

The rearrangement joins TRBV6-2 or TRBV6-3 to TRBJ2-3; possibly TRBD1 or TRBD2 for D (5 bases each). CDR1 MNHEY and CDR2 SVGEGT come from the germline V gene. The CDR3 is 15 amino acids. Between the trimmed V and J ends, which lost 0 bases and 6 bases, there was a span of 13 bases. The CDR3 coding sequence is TGTGCCAGCAGTTACTCGTCGGGGCGCGCGGATACGCAGTATTTT. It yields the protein CASSYSSGRADTQYF.

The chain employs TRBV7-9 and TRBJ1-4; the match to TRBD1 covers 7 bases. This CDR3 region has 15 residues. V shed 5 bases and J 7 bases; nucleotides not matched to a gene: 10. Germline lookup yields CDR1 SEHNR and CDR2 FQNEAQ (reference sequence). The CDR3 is CASSPQGREGEKLFF. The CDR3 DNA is TGTGCCAGCAGCCCACAGGGGAGGGAGGGTGAAAAACTGTTTTTT.

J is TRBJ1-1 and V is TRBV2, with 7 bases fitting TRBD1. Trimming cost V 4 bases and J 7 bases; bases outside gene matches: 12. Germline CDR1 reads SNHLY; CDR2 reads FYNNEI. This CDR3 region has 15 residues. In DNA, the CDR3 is TGTGCCAGCAGTGTACCCGGGACAGTAGAAATTGAAGCTTTCTTT. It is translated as CASSVPGTVEIEAFF. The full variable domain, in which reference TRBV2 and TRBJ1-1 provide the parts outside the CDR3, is EPEVTQTPSHQVTQMGQEVILRCVPISNHLYFYWYRQILGQKVEFLVSFYNNEISEKSEIFDDQFSVERPDGSNFTLKIRSTKLEDSAMYFCASSVPGTVEIEAFFGQGTRLTVV.

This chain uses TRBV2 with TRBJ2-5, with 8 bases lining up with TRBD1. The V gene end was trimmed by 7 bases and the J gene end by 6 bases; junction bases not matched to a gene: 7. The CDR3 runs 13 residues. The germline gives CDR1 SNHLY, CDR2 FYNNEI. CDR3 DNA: TGTGCCAGCAAATCGGACAGGGAACAGACCCAGTACTTC. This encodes CASKSDREQTQYF.

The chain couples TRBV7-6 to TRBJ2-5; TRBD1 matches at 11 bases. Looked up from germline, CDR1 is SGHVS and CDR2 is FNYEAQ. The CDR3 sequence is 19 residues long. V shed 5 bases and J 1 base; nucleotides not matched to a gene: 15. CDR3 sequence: CASSTGQGARGALQETQYF. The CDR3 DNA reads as TGTGCCAGCAGCACAGGACAGGGGGCGCGGGGGGCTCTCCAAGAGACCCAGTACTTC.

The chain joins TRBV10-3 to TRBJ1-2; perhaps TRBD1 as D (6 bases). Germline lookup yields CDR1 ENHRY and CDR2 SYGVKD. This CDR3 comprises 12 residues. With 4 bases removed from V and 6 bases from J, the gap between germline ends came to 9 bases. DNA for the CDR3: TGTGCCATCAGTGCAGGGGCAAATGGCTACACCTTC. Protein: CAISAGANGYTF.

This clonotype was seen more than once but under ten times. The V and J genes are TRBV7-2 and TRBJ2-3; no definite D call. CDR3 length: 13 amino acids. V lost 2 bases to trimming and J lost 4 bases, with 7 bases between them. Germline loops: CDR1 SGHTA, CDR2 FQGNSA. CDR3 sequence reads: CASSLYLADTQYF. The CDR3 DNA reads TGTGCCAGCAGCTTATACCTCGCAGATACGCAGTATTTT.

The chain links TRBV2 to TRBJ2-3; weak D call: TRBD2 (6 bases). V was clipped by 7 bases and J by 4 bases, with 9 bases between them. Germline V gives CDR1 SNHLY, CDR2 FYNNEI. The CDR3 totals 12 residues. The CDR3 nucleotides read TGTGCCAGCACGTCGGGGGCAGATACGCAGTATTTT. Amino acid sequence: CASTSGADTQYF.

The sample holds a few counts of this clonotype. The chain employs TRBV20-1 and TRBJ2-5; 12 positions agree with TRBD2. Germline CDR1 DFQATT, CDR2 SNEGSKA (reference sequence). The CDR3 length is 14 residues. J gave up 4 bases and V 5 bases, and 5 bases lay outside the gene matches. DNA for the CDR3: TGCAGTGCTCTTACGGGACTAGCGGGAGAGACCCAGTACTTC. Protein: CSALTGLAGETQYF.

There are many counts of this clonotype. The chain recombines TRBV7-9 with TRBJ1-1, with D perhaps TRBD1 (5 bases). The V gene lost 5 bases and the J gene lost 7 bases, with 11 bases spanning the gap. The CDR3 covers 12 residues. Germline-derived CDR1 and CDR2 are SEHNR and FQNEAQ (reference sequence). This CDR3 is CASSASGIEAFF. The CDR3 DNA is TGTGCCAGCAGCGCCTCAGGGATTGAAGCTTTCTTT.

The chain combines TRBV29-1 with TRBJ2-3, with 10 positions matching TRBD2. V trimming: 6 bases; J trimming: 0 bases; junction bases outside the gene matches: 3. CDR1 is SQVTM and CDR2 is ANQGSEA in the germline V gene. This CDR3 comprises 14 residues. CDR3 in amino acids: CSVRGLASTDTQYF. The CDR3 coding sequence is TGCAGCGTCCGGGGACTAGCGAGCACAGATACGCAGTATTTT.

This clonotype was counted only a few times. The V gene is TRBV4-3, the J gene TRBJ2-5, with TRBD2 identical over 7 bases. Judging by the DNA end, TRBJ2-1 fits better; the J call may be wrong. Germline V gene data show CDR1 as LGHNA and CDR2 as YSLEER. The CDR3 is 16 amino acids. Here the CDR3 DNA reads TGCGCCAGCAGCCAGTCCCCACTTGCGGGAGAAAATGAGCAGTTCTTC. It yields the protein CASSQSPLAGENEQFF.

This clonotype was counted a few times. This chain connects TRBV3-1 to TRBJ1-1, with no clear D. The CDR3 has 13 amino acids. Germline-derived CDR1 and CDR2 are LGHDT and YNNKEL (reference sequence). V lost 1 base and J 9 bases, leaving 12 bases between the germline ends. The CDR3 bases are TGTGCCAGCAGCCAAGGGAGCATCCTTAAAGCTTTCTTT. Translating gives CASSQGSILKAFF. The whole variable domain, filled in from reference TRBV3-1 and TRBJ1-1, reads DTAVSQTPKYLVTQMGNDKSIKCEQNLGHDTMYWYKQDSKKFLKIMFSYNNKELIINETVPNRFSPKSPDKAHLNLHINSLELGDSAVYFCASSQGSILKAFFGQGTRLTVV.

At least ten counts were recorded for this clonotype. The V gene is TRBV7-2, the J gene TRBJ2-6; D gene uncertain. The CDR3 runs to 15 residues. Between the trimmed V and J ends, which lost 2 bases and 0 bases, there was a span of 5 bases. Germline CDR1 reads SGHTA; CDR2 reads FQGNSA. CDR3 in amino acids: CASSLRDSGANVLTF. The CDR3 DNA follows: TGTGCCAGCAGCTTAAGAGACTCTGGGGCCAACGTCCTGACTTTC. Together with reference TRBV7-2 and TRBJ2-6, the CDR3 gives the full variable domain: GAGVSQSPSNKVTEKGKDVELRCDPISGHTALYWYRQSLGQGLEFLIYFQGNSAPDKSGLPSDRFSAERTGGSVSTLTIQRTQQEDSAVYLCASSLRDSGANVLTFGAGSRLTVL.